The 20 T cell receptor beta chains below were found in one sample sequenced in a study of vaccination and CD4 T cells after COVID-19. Sample treatment: approximately 11-day PBMC culture with coronavirus spike peptide pools or control peptides (ViraFEST assay). Their target antigens are unknown. The Oncomine TCR Beta short-read assay was applied to DNA of cultured CD4+ T cells. From the PCR reads, TCRdb called clonotypes with MiXCR, one entry per CDR3 protein. There are some 14,000 distinct CDR3 sequences in the sample; under 65% occur only once, and over 8% lies in the top ten. The specimen sequenced was CD4+ T cells from blood, cultured in vitro. The receptors come from a human donor who had recovered from COVID-19.

For the CDR3, the DNA is TGTGCCAGCACCGTAGGACAGAATCAGCCCCAGCATTTT. This gives the protein CASTVGQNQPQHF. This chain joins TRBV12-3 or TRBV12-4 and TRBJ1-5, with D maybe TRBD1 (6 bases). The CDR3 consists of 13 residues. With 7 bases removed from V and 4 bases from J, the gap between germline ends came to 11 bases.

This clonotype has a handful of counts. The chain carries TRBV7-3 and TRBJ2-1, with D possibly TRBD2 on 5 matching bases. The CDR3 runs 15 residues. The V end was cut by 1 base, the J end by 3 bases, with 10 bases between. Germline lookup yields CDR1 SGHTA and CDR2 FQGTGA. CDR3 DNA sequence: TGTGCCAGCAGCTTAAGAGCGGCCTACTACAATGAGCAGTTCTTC. Amino acid sequence: CASSLRAAYYNEQFF.

The V and J genes are TRBV6-5 and TRBJ2-7; TRBD2 matches at 7 bases. Germline loops: CDR1 MNHEY, CDR2 SVGAGI. The CDR3 totals 15 residues. V shed 0 bases, J shed 4 bases, and the junction held 6 bases outside the gene matches. The CDR3: CASSYSAGAPYEQYF. In DNA form, the CDR3 reads TGTGCCAGCAGTTACTCGGCGGGAGCCCCTTACGAGCAGTACTTC.

The chain joins TRBV20-1 to TRBJ2-1; D uncertain. Germline V gives CDR1 DFQATT, CDR2 SNEGSKA (reference sequence). Trimming left V 3 bases short and J 6 bases short, with 21 bases between. This CDR3 is built from 16 residues. CDR3 in DNA: TGCAGTGCTAGGCTCCCATCCTCGCGAAGACGCAATGAGCAGTTCTTC. It yields the protein CSARLPSSRRRNEQFF.

This clonotype showed up just a few times. The chain employs TRBV7-8 and TRBJ1-1; D not resolved. V lost 1 base and J 2 bases, leaving 8 bases between the germline ends. This CDR3 contains 14 residues. Germline CDR1 SGHVS, CDR2 FQNEAQ. The CDR3 loop is CASSLGHLNTEAFF. CDR3 sequence (DNA): TGTGCCAGCAGCTTAGGACATCTAAACACTGAAGCTTTCTTT.

The chain has TRBV12-3 or TRBV12-4 and TRBJ2-1, with 8 bases matching TRBD2. This CDR3 contains 17 residues. Germline trimming cut 1 base from V and 5 bases from J; bases unmatched to any gene: 10. CDR3 sequence reads: CASSLVVGTRYHNEQFF. CDR3 bases: TGTGCCAGCAGTTTAGTTGTAGGGACTAGATACCACAATGAGCAGTTCTTC.

Here the CDR3 DNA reads TGTGCCAGCAGCTTGACGGTCCAAGAGACCCAGTACTTC. Amino acid sequence: CASSLTVQETQYF. The V and J genes are TRBV5-6 and TRBJ2-5; D is unclear. V shed 1 base and J shed 1 base, with 5 bases lying between them. CDR1 and CDR2 (germline): SGHDT, YYEEEE. The CDR3 is made up of 13 amino acids.

In its sample, this clonotype was seen a few times. The rearrangement uses TRBV20-1 and TRBJ1-1; maybe TRBD1 (5 bases). Trimming stripped 6 bases from V and 0 bases from J, with 20 bases between. The germline CDR1 and CDR2 sequences are DFQATT and SNEGSKA (reference sequence). CDR3 length equals 16 residues. The CDR3 reads CSAPGGASGLNTEAFF. DNA of the CDR3: TGCAGTGCACCCGGGGGAGCCTCCGGCCTGAACACTGAAGCTTTCTTT.

This clonotype was recorded a few times. The chain combines TRBV11-2 with TRBJ2-7; no clear D. Germline V gene lookup returns CDR1 SGHAT and CDR2 FQNNGV. The CDR3 has 12 amino acids. Deletions cut 1 base from V and 0 bases from J, with 1 base between. For the CDR3, the DNA is TGTGCCAGCAGCTTAGTCTCCTACGAGCAGTACTTC. Protein sequence: CASSLVSYEQYF.

The rearrangement uses TRBV20-1 and TRBJ1-5; TRBD1 agrees at 8 bases. From germline, CDR1 is DFQATT and CDR2 SNEGSKA (reference sequence). CDR3 size: 18 residues. J was trimmed by 1 base and V by 2 bases; bases with no gene match: 13. In nucleotides, the CDR3 is TGCAGTGCTAGATCCTACCTCAGGGGGCTGAGAAGCAATCAGCCCCAGCATTTT. It yields the protein CSARSYLRGLRSNQPQHF.

This clonotype turned up a few times. The chain couples TRBV28 to TRBJ2-7; D remains ambiguous. Germline assignment: CDR1 MDHEN and CDR2 SYDVKM. Trimming shortened V by 7 bases and J by 2 bases, and 9 bases separated the two germline ends. The CDR3 has 12 residues. The CDR3: CASTVGTYEQYF. As DNA, the CDR3 is TGTGCCAGCACCGTTGGAACCTACGAGCAGTACTTC.

By sample share, this clonotype is medium-sized. The chain is built from TRBV11-2 and TRBJ1-5; unclear D gene. Trimming left V 5 bases short and J 4 bases short, with 12 bases between. From germline, CDR1 is SGHAT and CDR2 FQNNGV. The CDR3 is made up of 14 amino acids. The chain's CDR3 is CASSRAPDNQPQHF. The CDR3 DNA is TGTGCCAGCAGCCGGGCCCCAGATAATCAGCCCCAGCATTTT.

The gene calls are TRBV6-1 and TRBJ1-3; possible D gene TRBD1, 5 bases. Deletions cut 11 bases from V and 0 bases from J, with 17 bases between. The CDR3 extends over 15 amino acids. CDR1 and CDR2 (germline): MNHNS, SASEGT. The DNA of the CDR3 is TGTGCCGGGAGGCAGGGCATATCCTCTGGAAACACCATATATTTT. It translates to CAGRQGISSGNTIYF.

V usage is TRBV6-1 and J usage is TRBJ1-1; no clear D. V lost 4 bases to trimming and J lost 3 bases, with 9 bases between them. Per the germline V gene, CDR1 is MNHNS and CDR2 is SASEGT. CDR3 size: 13 residues. The CDR3: CASSVRIDTEAFF. In DNA, the CDR3 is TGTGCCAGCAGTGTCAGGATTGACACTGAAGCTTTCTTT.

This clonotype appeared a few times. This chain links TRBV2 with TRBJ1-2; D is possibly TRBD1 (5 bases). The germline V gene encodes CDR1 SNHLY and CDR2 FYNNEI. V shed 6 bases and J shed 4 bases, with 15 bases lying between them. The CDR3 runs to 14 residues. The CDR3 DNA sequence: TGTGCCAGCAGCTGGACATCGGGCCTCTATGGCTACACCTTC. Protein product: CASSWTSGLYGYTF.

The rearrangement joins TRBV27 to TRBJ2-5; 8 nucleotides align to TRBD2. V trimming: 2 bases; J trimming: 2 bases; junction bases outside the gene matches: 13. From germline, CDR1 is MNHEY and CDR2 SMNVEV (reference sequence). The CDR3 extends over 18 amino acids. The CDR3 coding sequence is TGTGCCAGCAGTTTACGCCGTGTGACGGGAGGGGGGCAAGAGACCCAGTACTTC. Translated, it gives CASSLRRVTGGGQETQYF.

V and J are TRBV24-1 and TRBJ1-2; D unclear. V was cut by 1 base and J by 4 bases, with 27 bases left in between. Germline CDR1 KGHDR, CDR2 SFDVKD. The CDR3 runs 20 residues. CDR3 coding DNA: TGTGCCACCAGTGATTTTCCTCTTTTTCACCCGCCCCTATTCGGCTATGGCTACACCTTC. This sequence encodes CATSDFPLFHPPLFGYGYTF.

The chain has TRBV15 and TRBJ2-7; unclear D gene. The germline V gene encodes CDR1 LNHNV and CDR2 YYDKDF (reference sequence). There are 15 residues in the CDR3. V gave up 0 bases and J gave up 6 bases, with 15 bases separating them. The chain's CDR3 is CATSRDPGGPFEQYF. The DNA for the CDR3 is TGTGCCACCAGCAGAGATCCCGGTGGCCCCTTCGAGCAGTACTTC. The full variable domain, completed using reference TRBV15 and TRBJ2-7, is DAMVIQNPRYQVTQFGKPVTLSCSQTLNHNVMYWYQQKSSQAPKLLFHYYDKDFNNEADTPDNFQSRRPNTSFCFLDIRSPGLGDTAMYLCATSRDPGGPFEQYFGPGTRLTVT.

This clonotype was detected only once. V usage is TRBV15 and J usage is TRBJ1-4; 9 positions match TRBD1. The germline V gene has CDR1 LNHNV and CDR2 YYDKDF (reference sequence). The CDR3 is 15 amino acids. J lost 7 bases, V lost 5 bases, and 8 bases had no gene match. The CDR3 bases are TGTGCCACCAGCGGGTACAGGGGGCTTTCTGAAAAACTGTTTTTT. The encoded protein is CATSGYRGLSEKLFF.

The DNA of the CDR3 is TGTGCCAGCAGTGAATTCGGCAGAGCTTTCTTT. Protein: CASSEFGRAFF. The chain employs TRBV6-1 and TRBJ1-1; D not certain. The length of the CDR3 is 11 residues. V was pared by 2 bases and J by 10 bases, with 8 bases between. Germline V gives CDR1 MNHNS, CDR2 SASEGT.